The 28 T cell receptor beta chains in this list originate from one sample, sequenced in a study of siplizumab effects on memory and regulatory T cells. Profiling relied on immunoSEQ multiplex PCR, and the TCRdb table lists in-frame clones only, not all of them. The sample records 100,000 or so clones, 75% to 95% being singletons. Input material: CD4+ T cells sorted from blood. The receptors were sampled from a human donor in good health. Some clones in this sample may be carry-over from other donors' samples.

The chain is built from TRBV7-2 and TRBJ2-1, with D unclear. Germline values: CDR1 SGHTA, CDR2 FQGNSA. The CDR3 spans 16 residues. Trimming shortened V by 6 bases and J by 1 base, and 16 bases separated the two germline ends. The DNA for the CDR3 is TGTGCCAGCAGTTCAGAGACTGGAACTTCCTACAATGAGCAGTTCTTC. Amino acid sequence: CASSSETGTSYNEQFF.

CDR3 DNA sequence: TGTGCCAGCTCACGGGGCTCAGGACAGGGCTTCTACGAGCAGTACTTC. It yields the protein CASSRGSGQGFYEQYF. The chain joins TRBV18 to TRBJ2-7; 8 bases fit TRBD1. This CDR3 comprises 16 residues. Germline assignment: CDR1 KGHSH and CDR2 LQKENI. J gave up 3 bases and V 4 bases, and 11 bases lay outside the gene matches.

This clone was counted a single time. This chain uses TRBV6-5 with TRBJ1-1; 7 nucleotides agree with TRBD1. Germline V gene sequence: CDR1 MNHEY, CDR2 SVGAGI. Trimming removed 10 bases from V and 3 bases from J; junction bases left unmatched: 2. The CDR3 covers 11 residues. Here the CDR3 DNA reads TGTGCCATCAGGGGGGACACTGAAGCTTTCTTT. Translating it yields CAIRGDTEAFF.

This sequence joins TRBV2 and TRBJ2-4, with 8 bases fitting TRBD2. The CDR3 contains 17 residues. Trimming at V came to 1 base and at J to 4 bases, leaving 9 bases not matched to a gene. Germline V CDR1 and CDR2: SNHLY, FYNNEI. The CDR3 is CASSEDGAGVNKNIQYF. The CDR3 DNA follows: TGTGCCAGCAGTGAAGATGGAGCGGGAGTTAATAAAAACATTCAGTACTTC.

The chain employs TRBV18 and TRBJ2-7; possibly TRBD2 for D (6 bases). The germline CDR1 and CDR2 sequences are KGHSH and LQKENI. The CDR3 has 15 amino acids. V lost 5 bases and J 7 bases, leaving 21 bases between the germline ends. The CDR3 coding sequence is TGTGCCAGCTCATCGGGGCAGGGACTCTCTACGGAGCAGTACTTC. Its protein is CASSSGQGLSTEQYF.

This clone showed up just once. The chain recombines TRBV27 with TRBJ1-4, with TRBD1 as a possible D gene (5 bases). The CDR3 runs to 15 residues. Per germline, CDR1 MNHEY and CDR2 SMNVEV (reference sequence). V was clipped by 5 bases and J by 5 bases, with 15 bases between them. The CDR3 DNA reads TGTGCCAGCAGTGAACACCGGCGGGGGAATGAAAAACTGTTTTTT. Amino acid sequence: CASSEHRRGNEKLFF.

V gene TRBV19 combines with J gene TRBJ1-1; D is unresolved. V was shortened by 4 bases and J by 6 bases, with 15 bases between the two germline ends. The CDR3 is made up of 14 amino acids. Germline values: CDR1 LNHDA, CDR2 SQIVND (reference sequence). The CDR3 DNA reads as TGTGCCAGTAGTAATGTGGGAAGGACGTCTGAAGCTTTCTTT. Encoded protein: CASSNVGRTSEAFF.

With regard to this clone: Other DNA sequences in this sample translate to the same CDR3. V is TRBV5-6 and J is TRBJ2-7; TRBD2 matches 9 bases. The CDR3 runs to 14 residues. The germline CDR1 and CDR2 sequences are SGHDT and YYEEEE. J was trimmed by 3 bases and V by 3 bases; bases with no gene match: 4. CDR3 region: CASSSLAGSYEQYF. CDR3 DNA sequence: TGTGCCAGCAGCTCGCTAGCGGGAAGCTACGAGCAGTACTTC.

As to this clone: Germline is not matched at one junction end, which may reflect a read error. The chain links TRBV7-9 to TRBJ2-1; TRBD2 matches at 10 bases. The germline gives CDR1 SEHNR, CDR2 FQNEAQ (reference sequence). The CDR3 loop spans 14 amino acids. The CDR3 coding sequence is TGTGCCAACAGCAGAGGGACTAGCGACAATGAGCAGTTCTTC. It codes for CANSRGTSDNEQFF.

The chain has TRBV18 and TRBJ2-7; 11 nucleotides agree with TRBD2. Germline V gene lookup returns CDR1 KGHSH and CDR2 LQKENI. The V and J ends lost 6 bases and 4 bases, in that order; junction bases with no gene match: 11. The CDR3 consists of 16 residues. The CDR3 bases are TGTGCCAGCTCCCGTAGCTCTAGCGGGAGGTCGTACGAGCAGTACTTC. Amino acids: CASSRSSSGRSYEQYF.

The V gene is TRBV5-5, the J gene TRBJ1-5; D gene unclear. The CDR3 runs 13 residues. Germline loops: CDR1 SGHKS, CDR2 YYEKEE (reference sequence). The V gene lost 1 base and the J gene lost 7 bases, with 9 bases spanning the gap. The CDR3 sequence is CASSLLKEQPQHF. The CDR3 DNA is TGTGCCAGCAGCTTGCTGAAGGAGCAGCCCCAGCATTTT.

This clone was counted a single time. This chain links TRBV10-3 with TRBJ2-3; D is unresolved. V shed 11 bases and J shed 0 bases, with 12 bases lying between them. The CDR3 is 13 amino acids. CDR1 is ENHRY, CDR2 SYGVKD, per germline. In nucleotides, the CDR3 is TGTGCCGTCTTGGCGAGAAGCACAGATACGCAGTATTTT. The encoded protein is CAVLARSTDTQYF.

This chain joins TRBV18 and TRBJ2-3, with no clear D. Germline assignment: CDR1 KGHSH and CDR2 LQKENI. Trimming removed 0 bases from V and 5 bases from J, with 12 bases in between. The length of the CDR3 is 15 residues. The CDR3 reads CASSPPGLGLDTQYF. CDR3 nucleotide sequence: TGTGCCAGCTCACCACCGGGCCTAGGTCTAGATACGCAGTATTTT.

The chain recombines TRBV12-5 with TRBJ2-1; D is possibly TRBD2 (5 bases). Trimming took off 5 bases at V and 3 bases at J, with 14 bases between the two ends. The germline CDR1 and CDR2 sequences are LGHNT and FRNRAP. There are 15 residues in the CDR3. The CDR3 loop is CASGAPRGRYNEQFF. The CDR3 nucleotides are TGTGCTAGTGGTGCCCCCCGCGGGCGCTACAATGAGCAGTTCTTC.

This chain joins TRBV15 and TRBJ2-1; D is possibly TRBD2 (6 bases). Deletions cut 0 bases from V and 13 bases from J, with 16 bases between. Germline lookup yields CDR1 LNHNV and CDR2 YYDKDF (reference sequence). The CDR3 sequence is 14 residues long. CDR3 DNA: TGTGCCACCAGCAGAGATAGGTTAGGGGAGGTCCAGTTCTTC. It specifies CATSRDRLGEVQFF.

V gene TRBV29-1 combines with J gene TRBJ2-7; D is unclear. Germline V gene data show CDR1 as SQVTM and CDR2 as ANQGSEA. V dropped 0 bases and J dropped 0 bases, with 9 bases sitting between them. CDR3 length: 14 amino acids. In DNA, the CDR3 is TGCAGCGTTGAAGATCGGGCAGTCTCCTACGAGCAGTACTTC. Translating gives CSVEDRAVSYEQYF.

V is TRBV7-6 and J is TRBJ2-1; D is unresolved. The CDR3 sequence is 13 residues long. The ends were cut back, 5 bases at V and 5 bases at J, with 10 bases in the middle. Germline CDR1 reads SGHVS; CDR2 reads FNYEAQ. CDR3 in amino acids: CASSHLGNNEQFF. CDR3 DNA: TGTGCCAGCAGCCATCTCGGAAACAATGAGCAGTTCTTC. Based on the CDR3 plus reference TRBV7-6 and TRBJ2-1, the full variable domain is GAGVSQSPRYKVTKRGQDVALRCDPISGHVSLYWYRQALGQGPEFLTYFNYEAQQDKSGLPNDRFSAERPEGSISTLTIQRTEQRDSAMYRCASSHLGNNEQFFGPGTRLTVL.

This rearrangement joins TRBV6-5 to TRBJ1-1; D not certain. This CDR3 is 14 amino acids long. The V gene lost 3 bases and the J gene lost 3 bases, with 11 bases spanning the gap. From germline, CDR1 is MNHEY and CDR2 SVGAGI. The CDR3 loop reads CASSYFGADTEAFF. The DNA for the CDR3 is TGTGCCAGCAGTTATTTTGGAGCTGACACTGAAGCTTTCTTT.

This chain joins TRBV11-2 and TRBJ2-1; the match to TRBD1 covers 11 bases. V shed 1 base and J 5 bases; nucleotides not matched to a gene: 4. The germline CDR1 and CDR2 sequences are SGHAT and FQNNGV. The CDR3 contains 16 residues. The DNA of the CDR3 is TGTGCCAGCAGCTTAGGGGGACAGGGGGTCCACAATGAGCAGTTCTTC. Protein sequence: CASSLGGQGVHNEQFF.

This sequence joins TRBV6-9 and TRBJ1-1; D possibly corresponds to TRBD1 (6 bases). The CDR3 has 15 residues. Germline V lookup: CDR1 MNHGY, CDR2 SVAAGI. V lost 6 bases and J 4 bases, leaving 18 bases between the germline ends. The CDR3 spells CASSHKTGNLTEAFF. For the CDR3, the DNA is TGTGCCAGCAGCCATAAAACAGGGAACCTCACTGAAGCTTTCTTT.

This rearrangement joins TRBV9 to TRBJ1-2, with D possibly TRBD1 on 5 matching bases. Germline CDR1 reads SGDLS; CDR2 reads YYNGEE. V lost 3 bases, J lost 4 bases, and 13 bases lay in between. The length of the CDR3 is 14 residues. The CDR3 spells CASSALDSFYGYTF. CDR3 DNA: TGTGCCAGCAGCGCCCTTGACAGTTTCTATGGCTACACCTTC.

CDR3 loop: CASSLAGPYEQYF. Written as DNA, the CDR3 is TGTGCCAGCAGCTTAGCGGGACCCTACGAGCAGTACTTC. V and J are TRBV7-6 and TRBJ2-7; perhaps D is TRBD1 or TRBD2 (5 bases each). Trimming removed 0 bases from V and 2 bases from J, with 5 bases in between. The CDR3 sequence is 13 residues long. Germline V gives CDR1 SGHVS, CDR2 FNYEAQ.

This sequence joins TRBV5-6 and TRBJ1-5; the D gene is possibly TRBD1 (6 bases). Germline V lookup: CDR1 SGHDT, CDR2 YYEEEE. The CDR3 has 17 residues. V lost 4 bases, J lost 1 base, and 18 bases lay in between. The CDR3 DNA is TGTGCCAGCAGCCGAGTACGGGGGGCGAGAAGCAATCAGCCCCAGCATTTT. Protein sequence: CASSRVRGARSNQPQHF.

V is TRBV10-3 and J is TRBJ2-6; no clear D gene. In germline, CDR1 is ENHRY, CDR2 SYGVKD. V lost 4 bases to trimming and J lost 2 bases, with 6 bases between them. The CDR3 loop spans 14 amino acids. The CDR3 protein is CAISVGPGANVLTF. Written as DNA, the CDR3 is TGTGCCATCAGTGTAGGGCCTGGGGCCAACGTCCTGACTTTC.

This chain joins TRBV7-9 and TRBJ2-3; TRBD2 matches at 14 bases. The CDR3 loop spans 15 amino acids. Germline V gives CDR1 SEHNR, CDR2 FQNEAQ (reference sequence). V dropped 5 bases and J dropped 5; count of bases not matched to a gene: 3. The CDR3 reads CASSRLAGGLDTQYF. DNA for the CDR3: TGTGCCAGCAGCCGACTAGCGGGAGGGTTAGATACGCAGTATTTT.

The rearrangement joins TRBV27 to TRBJ1-2, with a tentative D call TRBD1 (5 bases). CDR3 length: 16 amino acids. Per the germline V gene, CDR1 is MNHEY and CDR2 is SMNVEV (reference sequence). V lost 2 bases to trimming and J lost 2 bases, with 15 bases between them. The CDR3 reads CASSLVGQGPNYGYTF. In DNA, the CDR3 is TGTGCCAGCAGTTTAGTGGGGCAGGGCCCCAACTATGGCTACACCTTC.

This clone came up once. J is TRBJ2-3 and V is TRBV19; D unresolved. The CDR3 sequence is 14 residues long. The V gene's germline CDR1 is LNHDA and CDR2 SQIVND (reference sequence). The ends were cut back, 2 bases at V and 1 base at J, with 7 bases in the middle. CDR3 nucleotides: TGTGCCAGTAGTATAAGCAGAGGCACAGATACGCAGTATTTT. Translated: CASSISRGTDTQYF.

The chain uses TRBV27 and TRBJ1-1; a weak D match, TRBD1 (5 bases). The CDR3 covers 15 residues. V was trimmed by 2 bases and J by 6 bases, leaving 16 bases between them. Germline V CDR1 and CDR2: MNHEY, SMNVEV (reference sequence). The CDR3 spells CASSLQFRVRAEAFF. In DNA, the CDR3 is TGTGCCAGCAGTTTACAGTTCAGGGTGAGGGCTGAAGCTTTCTTT.